The 29 T cell receptor beta chains given below trace back to one sample, sequenced in a study of radiotherapy plus CTLA-4 blockade in lung cancer (dated 2018 in TCRdb). Receptor amplification or capture employed the immunoSEQ multiplex PCR assay. TCRdb obtained this table from immuneACCESS and retained in-frame rearrangements with V and J assigned. These tables miss some clones; where compared with another copy, unresolved V genes account for less than half of the shortfall, and the remainder is unexplained. Across this sample there are approximately 99,000 clones, with about 90% seen only once. Roughly 4.6% of the sample is held by the ten biggest clonotypes. Specimen: peripheral blood, collected from a patient treated with radiotherapy plus ipilimumab. These receptors were collected from a human donor with non-small cell lung cancer that progressed on radiotherapy plus ipilimumab.

The chain links TRBV12-5 to TRBJ2-2; the match to TRBD2 covers 12 bases. V dropped 5 bases and J dropped 4; count of bases not matched to a gene: 14. The CDR3 covers 19 residues. Per the germline V gene, CDR1 is LGHNT and CDR2 is FRNRAP. In DNA form, the CDR3 reads TGTGCTAGTGGTCCACCGGGGACTAGCGGGTTAGCTGTCACCGGGGAGCTGTTTTTT. Amino acids: CASGPPGTSGLAVTGELFF.

This chain uses TRBV10-3 with TRBJ2-1; the match to TRBD2 covers 8 bases. The CDR3 consists of 15 residues. V lost 4 bases, J lost 4 bases, and 6 bases stayed unmatched. CDR1 and CDR2 (germline): ENHRY, SYGVKD. The CDR3 nucleotides are TGTGCCATCAGTGCGTTAGCGGGGCCTTACAATGAGCAGTTCTTC. It is translated as CAISALAGPYNEQFF.

V and J are TRBV2 and TRBJ2-3; 10 bases fit TRBD1. The V gene's germline CDR1 is SNHLY and CDR2 FYNNEI. The CDR3 is made up of 17 amino acids. The J segment lost 4 bases and the V segment lost 8 bases, leaving 15 bases of the junction unmatched. CDR3 in amino acids: CASGPVQDRGKADTQYF. CDR3 in DNA: TGTGCCAGCGGTCCCGTCCAGGACAGGGGGAAGGCAGATACGCAGTATTTT.

The chain has TRBV28 and TRBJ2-5; 10 nucleotides agree with TRBD2. CDR1 is MDHEN and CDR2 is SYDVKM in the germline V gene. With 5 bases clipped from V and 4 bases from J, the junction kept 13 bases outside the gene matches. The CDR3 loop spans 17 amino acids. The CDR3 spells CASSRLLAGIPGETQYF. CDR3 in DNA: TGTGCCAGCAGTAGGTTACTAGCGGGAATCCCGGGAGAGACCCAGTACTTC.

The chain couples TRBV2 to TRBJ1-2; 8 bases line up with TRBD1. Germline CDR1 SNHLY, CDR2 FYNNEI. CDR3 length: 15 residues. V shed 6 bases, J shed 7 bases, and the junction held 13 bases outside the gene matches. The CDR3 DNA follows: TGTGCCAGCAGGTCCTTCCCGCAGGGGGCCGGTGGCTACACCTTC. Translation gives CASRSFPQGAGGYTF. Variable domain in full (rest from reference TRBV2 and TRBJ1-2): EPEVTQTPSHQVTQMGQEVILRCVPISNHLYFYWYRQILGQKVEFLVSFYNNEISEKSEIFDDQFSVERPDGSNFTLKIRSTKLEDSAMYFCASRSFPQGAGGYTFGSGTRLTVV.

This clone was recorded once. The V gene is TRBV29-1, the J gene TRBJ1-4; D might be TRBD1 (5 bases). This CDR3 contains 16 residues. CDR1 and CDR2 (germline): SQVTM, ANQGSEA. V lost 5 bases and J lost 7, with 23 bases in between. The CDR3 loop is CSVSSRDSGRGEKLFF. CDR3 coding DNA: TGCAGCGTTTCGAGCCGGGATTCCGGGAGGGGTGAAAAACTGTTTTTT.

CDR3 sequence: CAWRSLGESEAFF. The CDR3 DNA is TGTGCCTGGAGGTCTCTTGGGGAATCTGAAGCTTTCTTT. This chain uses TRBV30 with TRBJ1-1; D unresolved. V dropped 3 bases and J dropped 6 bases, with 14 bases sitting between them. This CDR3 has 13 residues. The V gene's germline CDR1 is GTSNPN and CDR2 SVGIG (reference sequence).

The CDR3 here is CASSLARIQGAEAFF. In nucleotides, the CDR3 is TGTGCCAGCAGTCTCGCCCGGATACAGGGGGCTGAAGCTTTCTTT. V is TRBV6-5 and J is TRBJ1-1; 8 positions agree with TRBD1. CDR1 is MNHEY, CDR2 SVGAGI, per germline. There are 15 residues in the CDR3. With 5 bases clipped from V and 6 bases from J, the junction kept 11 bases outside the gene matches.

This chain links TRBV6-6 with TRBJ1-3, with TRBD1 identical over 7 bases. V shed 6 bases and J 1 base; nucleotides not matched to a gene: 9. The CDR3 consists of 16 residues. CDR1 is MNHNY, CDR2 SVGAGI, per germline (reference sequence). CDR3 DNA sequence: TGTGCCAGCAGAATGGGGACAGCCCTTTCTGGAAACACCATATATTTT. Amino acids: CASRMGTALSGNTIYF.

V gene TRBV5-4 combines with J gene TRBJ2-2; D is unclear. CDR1 SGHNT and CDR2 YYREEE come from the germline V gene (reference sequence). The CDR3 has 14 amino acids. V was shortened by 4 bases and J by 5 bases, with 12 bases between the two germline ends. The CDR3 DNA sequence: TGTGCCAGCAGCGAAGTGAGTGGGACCGGGGAGCTGTTTTTT. It is translated as CASSEVSGTGELFF.

The count of this clone is one. V usage is TRBV6-4 and J usage is TRBJ1-5, with 12 positions matching TRBD1. Trimming removed 0 bases from V and 7 bases from J; junction bases left unmatched: 7. The CDR3 loop spans 17 amino acids. Germline lookup yields CDR1 MRHNA and CDR2 SNTAGT. The CDR3 DNA reads TGTGCCAGCAGTGACTCGGGGACAGGGGGCGCAGAGCAGCCCCAGCATTTT. It codes for CASSDSGTGGAEQPQHF.

Comments on this clone: The junction departs from germline at one end; a sequencing error may be responsible. The chain links TRBV5-6 to TRBJ1-5, with 8 bases lining up with TRBD1. Germline lookup yields CDR1 SGHDT and CDR2 YYEEEE. There are 13 residues in the CDR3. CDR3 protein: CASSYGRTGPRHF. Written as DNA, the CDR3 is TGTGCCAGCAGTTATGGACGGACAGGGCCCCGGCATTTT.

With regard to this clone: Other DNA sequences in this specimen translate into the identical CDR3. This chain joins TRBV5-1 and TRBJ2-5, with 8 bases fitting TRBD2. The V gene end was trimmed by 7 bases and the J gene end by 4 bases; junction bases not matched to a gene: 15. The CDR3 totals 16 residues. Germline V gene data show CDR1 as SGHRS and CDR2 as YFSETQ. The CDR3 coding sequence is TGCGCCAGCGGACCGAATTCGGGGGGGCGGGGAGAGACCCAGTACTTC. It specifies CASGPNSGGRGETQYF.

This rearrangement joins TRBV6-6 to TRBJ2-3; D gene ambiguous. Trimming left V 5 bases short and J 3 bases short, with 12 bases between. The CDR3 has 14 residues. The V gene's germline CDR1 is MNHNY and CDR2 SVGAGI (reference sequence). CDR3 in DNA: TGTGCCAGCAGTCCCCCGGCTGGAACAGATACGCAGTATTTT. Protein sequence: CASSPPAGTDTQYF.

The V call is TRBV9, the J call TRBJ2-2, with D possibly being TRBD2 (5 bases). The CDR3 runs 14 residues. Per germline, CDR1 SGDLS and CDR2 YYNGEE. V was shortened by 3 bases and J by 7 bases, with 13 bases between the two germline ends. The CDR3 coding sequence is TGTGCCAGCAGCGGGTGGAGCGAGGGCGGGGAGCTGTTTTTT. Translating it yields CASSGWSEGGELFF.

V usage is TRBV5-1 and J usage is TRBJ2-3, with 7 bases identical to TRBD1. This CDR3 has 15 amino acids. Germline loops: CDR1 SGHRS, CDR2 YFSETQ. After removal of 3 bases from V and 8 bases from J, the junction contained 12 bases not matched to a gene. The CDR3 DNA reads as TGCGCCAGCAGCTCTGGACAGGCCTCGAGCGGTACGCAGTATTTT. It codes for CASSSGQASSGTQYF.

This clone showed up just a few times. This chain links TRBV6-6 with TRBJ2-3; D is uncertain. The germline V gene has CDR1 MNHNY and CDR2 SVGAGI (reference sequence). The V gene lost 6 bases and the J gene lost 0 bases, with 7 bases spanning the gap. The CDR3 loop spans 13 amino acids. The CDR3 DNA reads TGTGCCAGCAGACACCCTAGCACAGATACGCAGTATTTT. Amino acid sequence: CASRHPSTDTQYF.

The V gene is TRBV20-1, the J gene TRBJ1-3; D remains unclear. CDR1 DFQATT and CDR2 SNEGSKA come from the germline V gene (reference sequence). With 3 bases removed from V and 4 bases from J, the gap between germline ends came to 4 bases. The CDR3 runs to 11 residues. The CDR3 DNA reads as TGCAGTGCTAGTCCGGGAAACACCATATATTTT. Its translation is CSASPGNTIYF.

This clone was detected only once. The chain employs TRBV6-5 and TRBJ2-7; D is unclear. From germline, CDR1 is MNHEY and CDR2 SVGAGI. This CDR3 has 14 amino acids. Trimming shortened V by 6 bases and J by 0 bases, and 12 bases separated the two germline ends. Written as DNA, the CDR3 is TGTGCCAGCAGGCGGACCTTAAGCTCCTACGAGCAGTACTTC. Translation gives CASRRTLSSYEQYF.

The chain carries TRBV7-9 and TRBJ1-2; D gene unclear. The germline CDR1 and CDR2 sequences are SEHNR and FQNEAQ (reference sequence). Trimming removed 4 bases from V and 4 bases from J, with 13 bases in between. The CDR3 runs 14 residues. The CDR3 bases are TGTGCCAGCAGCTCTAATTGGGAGGGCTATGGCTACACCTTC. Its protein product is CASSSNWEGYGYTF.

The chain has TRBV2 and TRBJ2-3; TRBD1 or TRBD2 may be the D gene (5 bases each). Deletions cut 7 bases from V and 5 bases from J, with 10 bases between. CDR1 is SNHLY, CDR2 FYNNEI, per germline. CDR3 length: 12 residues. CDR3 sequence (DNA): TGTGCCAGCAAGGGGACCCGAGATACGCAGTATTTT. Residues: CASKGTRDTQYF.

The rearrangement links TRBV27 to TRBJ2-1; 11 bases match TRBD2. The CDR3 runs 16 residues. CDR1 MNHEY and CDR2 SMNVEV come from the germline V gene (reference sequence). With V trimmed by 5 bases and J by 7 bases, 10 bases remained unmatched. The CDR3 DNA reads TGTGCCAGCAGTACCCGATTAGCGGGGGGGGCTAATGAGCAGTTCTTC. Its protein product is CASSTRLAGGANEQFF.

The chain carries TRBV5-4 and TRBJ2-2, with TRBD2 matching 8 bases. Germline values: CDR1 SGHNT, CDR2 YYREEE (reference sequence). V was clipped by 2 bases and J by 5 bases; unmatched bases: 5. The CDR3 covers 15 residues. The CDR3, as DNA: TGTGCCAGCAGCTTAGCGGGAGTGGGGACCGGGGAGCTGTTTTTT. This sequence encodes CASSLAGVGTGELFF.

V usage is TRBV7-9 and J usage is TRBJ1-1; D is ambiguous. Germline V gene lookup returns CDR1 SEHNR and CDR2 FQNEAQ (reference sequence). V lost 8 bases and J lost 1, with 11 bases in between. The CDR3 runs to 13 residues. In DNA form, the CDR3 reads TGTGCCAGCGGGAACCCCGAGAACACTGAAGCTTTCTTT. It encodes CASGNPENTEAFF.

This clone was detected only once. The rearrangement joins TRBV5-1 to TRBJ1-1; D gene uncertain. The CDR3 spans 13 residues. V was trimmed by 2 bases and J by 1 base, leaving 6 bases between them. Germline CDR1 reads SGHRS; CDR2 reads YFSETQ. CDR3 residues: CASSFSQNTEAFF. CDR3 bases: TGCGCCAGCAGCTTTTCACAGAACACTGAAGCTTTCTTT.

This clone occurred a few times. The chain recombines TRBV19 with TRBJ2-7; tentative D call: TRBD1 (5 bases). The ends were cut back, 1 base at V and 0 bases at J, with 7 bases in the middle. The CDR3 totals 14 residues. Per the germline V gene, CDR1 is LNHDA and CDR2 is SQIVND (reference sequence). The CDR3 bases are TGTGCCAGTAGTATAGGGGGCTTCTCCTACGAGCAGTACTTC. It yields the protein CASSIGGFSYEQYF.

The CDR3 DNA reads TGTGCCAGCTCACCCGGAAACAGGGTCACAGATACGCAGTATTTT. This translates into CASSPGNRVTDTQYF. V usage is TRBV18 and J usage is TRBJ2-3; weak D call: TRBD1 (6 bases). V was clipped by 3 bases and J by 2 bases, with 12 bases between them. This CDR3 has 15 residues. Germline CDR1 and CDR2: KGHSH and LQKENI.

The rearrangement links TRBV18 to TRBJ1-1, with D maybe TRBD1 (5 bases). CDR1 is KGHSH, CDR2 LQKENI, per germline. V lost 1 base, J lost 0 bases, and 15 bases lay in between. The CDR3 loop spans 17 amino acids. The CDR3 bases are TGTGCCAGCTCACCACAGGCGACAGCCCTTATGAACACTGAAGCTTTCTTT. Residues: CASSPQATALMNTEAFF.

The table lists this clone with a count of one. V gene TRBV5-4 combines with J gene TRBJ2-7; a possible D gene is TRBD1 (6 bases). The CDR3 is 13 residues long. Germline V lookup: CDR1 SGHNT, CDR2 YYREEE (reference sequence). Trimming removed 1 base from V and 3 bases from J, with 8 bases in between. CDR3: CASSLLDSYEQYF. The CDR3 DNA reads TGTGCCAGCAGCTTGTTGGACAGCTACGAGCAGTACTTC.